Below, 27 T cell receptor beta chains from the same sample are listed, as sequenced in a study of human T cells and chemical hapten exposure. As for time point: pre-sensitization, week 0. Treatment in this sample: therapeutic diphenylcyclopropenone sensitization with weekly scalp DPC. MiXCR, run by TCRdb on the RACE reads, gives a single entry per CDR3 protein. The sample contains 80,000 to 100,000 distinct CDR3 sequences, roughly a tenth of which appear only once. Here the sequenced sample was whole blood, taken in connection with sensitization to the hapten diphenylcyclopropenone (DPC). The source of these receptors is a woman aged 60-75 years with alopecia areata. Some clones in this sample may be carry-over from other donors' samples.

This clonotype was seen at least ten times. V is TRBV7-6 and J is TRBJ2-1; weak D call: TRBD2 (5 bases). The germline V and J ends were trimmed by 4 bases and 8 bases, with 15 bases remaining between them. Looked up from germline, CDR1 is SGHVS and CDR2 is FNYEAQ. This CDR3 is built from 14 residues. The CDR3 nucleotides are TGTGCCAGCAGCTCCACCCTAGCTAAACATGAGCAGTTCTTC. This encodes CASSSTLAKHEQFF. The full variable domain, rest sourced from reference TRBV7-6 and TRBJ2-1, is GAGVSQSPRYKVTKRGQDVALRCDPISGHVSLYWYRQALGQGPEFLTYFNYEAQQDKSGLPNDRFSAERPEGSISTLTIQRTEQRDSAMYRCASSSTLAKHEQFFGPGTRLTVL.

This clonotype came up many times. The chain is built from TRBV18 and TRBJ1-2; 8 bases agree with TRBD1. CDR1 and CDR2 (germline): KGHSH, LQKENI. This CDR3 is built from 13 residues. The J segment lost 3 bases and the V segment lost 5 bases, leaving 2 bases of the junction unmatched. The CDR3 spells CASSMDRDYGYTF. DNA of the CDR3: TGTGCCAGCTCAATGGACAGGGACTATGGCTACACCTTC.

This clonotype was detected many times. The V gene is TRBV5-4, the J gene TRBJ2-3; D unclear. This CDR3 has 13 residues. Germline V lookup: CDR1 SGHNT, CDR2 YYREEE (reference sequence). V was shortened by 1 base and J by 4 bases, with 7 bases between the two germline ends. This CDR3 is CASSLIGPDTQYF. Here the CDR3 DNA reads TGTGCCAGCAGCTTGATTGGGCCAGATACGCAGTATTTT.

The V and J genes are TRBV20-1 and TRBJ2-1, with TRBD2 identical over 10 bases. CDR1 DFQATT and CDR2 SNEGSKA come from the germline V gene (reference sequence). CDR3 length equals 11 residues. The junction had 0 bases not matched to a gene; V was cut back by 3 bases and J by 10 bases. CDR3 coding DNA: TGCAGTGCTAGGGGACTAGCGGAGCAGTTCTTC. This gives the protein CSARGLAEQFF.

The CDR3 here is CASSLGGQTLNEQFF. CDR3 bases: TGTGCCAGCAGCTTAGGCGGACAGACTCTGAATGAGCAGTTCTTC. The chain employs TRBV13 and TRBJ2-1, with TRBD1 as a possible D gene (6 bases). CDR1 PRHDT and CDR2 FYEKMQ come from the germline V gene (reference sequence). The CDR3 consists of 15 residues. The V end was cut by 0 bases, the J end by 7 bases, with 13 bases between.

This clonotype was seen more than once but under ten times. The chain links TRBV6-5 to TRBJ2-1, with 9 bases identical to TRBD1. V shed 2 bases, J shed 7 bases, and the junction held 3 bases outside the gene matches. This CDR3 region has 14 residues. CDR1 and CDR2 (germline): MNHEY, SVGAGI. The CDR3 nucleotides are TGTGCCAGCAGTTACGCGGGACAGGGAAATGAGCAGTTCTTC. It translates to CASSYAGQGNEQFF.

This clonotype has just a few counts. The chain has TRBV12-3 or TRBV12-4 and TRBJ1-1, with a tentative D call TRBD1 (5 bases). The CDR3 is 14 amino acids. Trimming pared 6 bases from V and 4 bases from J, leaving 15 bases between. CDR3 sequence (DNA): TGTGCCAGCAGAGTAACAGGTATTGGCACTGAAGCTTTCTTT. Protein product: CASRVTGIGTEAFF.

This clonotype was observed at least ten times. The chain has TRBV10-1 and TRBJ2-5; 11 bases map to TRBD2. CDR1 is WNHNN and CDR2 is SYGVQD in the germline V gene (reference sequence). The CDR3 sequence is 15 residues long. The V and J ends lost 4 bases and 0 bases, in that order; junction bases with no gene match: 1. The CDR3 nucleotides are TGCGCCAGCAGTGGGGGACTAGCGGACCAAGAGACCCAGTACTTC. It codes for CASSGGLADQETQYF.

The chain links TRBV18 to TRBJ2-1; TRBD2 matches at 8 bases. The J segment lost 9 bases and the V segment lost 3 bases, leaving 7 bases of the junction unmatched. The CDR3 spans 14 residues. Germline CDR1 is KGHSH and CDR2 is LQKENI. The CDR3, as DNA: TGTGCCAGCTCACCGGGACTAGAGGCTTTTGAGCAGTTCTTC. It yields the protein CASSPGLEAFEQFF.

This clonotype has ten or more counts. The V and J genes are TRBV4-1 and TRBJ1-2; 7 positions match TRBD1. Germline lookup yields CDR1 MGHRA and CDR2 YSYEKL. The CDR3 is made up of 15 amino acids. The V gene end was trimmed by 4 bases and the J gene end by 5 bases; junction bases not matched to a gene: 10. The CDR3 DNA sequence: TGCGCCAGCAGCCCAAGTGGACAGGCCGTTTATGGCTACACCTTC. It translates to CASSPSGQAVYGYTF.

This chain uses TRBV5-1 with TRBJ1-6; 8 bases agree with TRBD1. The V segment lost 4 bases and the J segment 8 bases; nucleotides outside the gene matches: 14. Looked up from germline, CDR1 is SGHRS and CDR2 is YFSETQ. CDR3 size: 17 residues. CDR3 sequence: CASSRIIGQGIDSPLHF. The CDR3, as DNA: TGCGCCAGCAGCCGGATTATAGGACAGGGTATAGATTCACCCCTCCACTTT.

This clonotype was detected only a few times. The CDR3 sequence: CASSFRGGSYNEQFF. CDR3 bases: TGTGCCAGCAGTTTCAGGGGGGGCTCCTACAATGAGCAGTTCTTC. The rearrangement joins TRBV12-3 or TRBV12-4 to TRBJ2-1; D could derive from TRBD1 or TRBD2 (7 bases each). The length of the CDR3 is 15 residues. Trimming took 3 bases from V and 0 from J, leaving 9 bases between them.

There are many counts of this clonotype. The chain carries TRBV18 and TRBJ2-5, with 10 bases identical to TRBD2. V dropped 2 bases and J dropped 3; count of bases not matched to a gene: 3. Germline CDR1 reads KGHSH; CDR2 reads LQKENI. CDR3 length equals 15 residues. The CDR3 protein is CASSPKLAGEETQYF. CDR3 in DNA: TGTGCCAGCTCACCAAAGCTAGCGGGGGAAGAGACCCAGTACTTC.

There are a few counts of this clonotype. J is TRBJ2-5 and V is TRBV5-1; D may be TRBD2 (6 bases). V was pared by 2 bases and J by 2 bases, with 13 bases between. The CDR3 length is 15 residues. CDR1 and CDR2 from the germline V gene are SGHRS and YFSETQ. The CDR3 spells CASSLGDFIQETQYF. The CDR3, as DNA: TGCGCCAGCAGCTTAGGGGACTTTATACAAGAGACCCAGTACTTC.

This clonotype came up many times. CDR3 protein: CASSPGQSNTGELFF. CDR3 coding DNA: TGTGCCAGCAGCCCCGGACAGAGTAACACCGGGGAGCTGTTTTTT. The chain is built from TRBV6-4 and TRBJ2-2; the D gene is possibly TRBD1 (6 bases). V dropped 6 bases and J dropped 2 bases, with 13 bases sitting between them. Per the germline V gene, CDR1 is MRHNA and CDR2 is SNTAGT. This CDR3 has 15 residues.

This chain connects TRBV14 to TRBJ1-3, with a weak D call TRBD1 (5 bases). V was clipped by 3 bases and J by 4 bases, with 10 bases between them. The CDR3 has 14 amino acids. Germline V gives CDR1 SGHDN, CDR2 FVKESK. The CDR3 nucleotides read TGTGCCAGCAGCCACTTACAGGCCGGAAACACCATATATTTT. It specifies CASSHLQAGNTIYF.

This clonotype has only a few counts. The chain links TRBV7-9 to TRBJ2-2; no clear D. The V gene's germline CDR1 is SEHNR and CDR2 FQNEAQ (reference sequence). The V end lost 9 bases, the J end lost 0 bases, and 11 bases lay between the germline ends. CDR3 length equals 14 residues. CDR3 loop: CARTAEANTGELFF. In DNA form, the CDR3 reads TGTGCCAGGACGGCGGAAGCGAACACCGGGGAGCTGTTTTTT. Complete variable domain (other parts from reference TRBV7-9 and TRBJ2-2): DTGVSQNPRHKITKRGQNVTFRCDPISEHNRLYWYRQTLGQGPEFLTYFQNEAQLEKSRLLSDRFSAERPKGSFSTLEIQRTEQGDSAMYLCARTAEANTGELFFGEGSRLTVL.

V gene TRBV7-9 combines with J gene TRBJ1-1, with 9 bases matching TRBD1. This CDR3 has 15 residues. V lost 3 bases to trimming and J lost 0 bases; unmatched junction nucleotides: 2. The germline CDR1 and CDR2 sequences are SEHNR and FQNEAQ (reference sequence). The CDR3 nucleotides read TGTGCCAGCAGCTTGCGGGACAGGGTGAACACTGAAGCTTTCTTT. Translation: CASSLRDRVNTEAFF.

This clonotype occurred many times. The CDR3 nucleotides read TGTGCCAGCCAGGCGCGCGGGGGCGAGCAGTACTTC. Translating it yields CASQARGGEQYF. The chain combines TRBV2 with TRBJ2-7, with 7 nucleotides matching TRBD2. Germline CDR1 reads SNHLY; CDR2 reads FYNNEI. V lost 8 bases to trimming and J lost 6 bases; unmatched junction nucleotides: 7. CDR3 length: 12 residues.

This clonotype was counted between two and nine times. The CDR3 nucleotides read TGTGCCAGCAGTTTCATTGCGGGGGGTCACAATGAGCAGTTCTTC. Amino acid sequence: CASSFIAGGHNEQFF. This chain connects TRBV27 to TRBJ2-1, with 8 nucleotides matching TRBD2. The trim removed 3 bases at V and 5 bases at J, leaving 6 bases unmatched. CDR3 length: 15 residues. In germline, CDR1 is MNHEY, CDR2 SMNVEV (reference sequence).

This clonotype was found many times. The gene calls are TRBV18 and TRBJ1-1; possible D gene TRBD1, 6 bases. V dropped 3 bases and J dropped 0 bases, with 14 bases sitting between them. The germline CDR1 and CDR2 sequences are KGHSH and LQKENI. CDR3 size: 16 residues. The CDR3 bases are TGTGCCAGCTCACCCTCGGGGGCAGGGATGAACACTGAAGCTTTCTTT. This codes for CASSPSGAGMNTEAFF.

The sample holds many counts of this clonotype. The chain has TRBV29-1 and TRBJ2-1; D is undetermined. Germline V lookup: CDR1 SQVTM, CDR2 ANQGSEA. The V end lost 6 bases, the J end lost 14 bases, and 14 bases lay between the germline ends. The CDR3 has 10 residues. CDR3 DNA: TGCAGCGTAGTACCTCAAAGGGAGTTCTTC. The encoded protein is CSVVPQREFF.

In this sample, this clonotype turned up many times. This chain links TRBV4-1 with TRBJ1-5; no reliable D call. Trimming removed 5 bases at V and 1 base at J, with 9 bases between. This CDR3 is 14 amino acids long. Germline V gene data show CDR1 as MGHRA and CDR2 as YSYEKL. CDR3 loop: CASSTVWSNQPQHF. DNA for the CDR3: TGCGCCAGCAGCACAGTATGGAGCAATCAGCCCCAGCATTTT.

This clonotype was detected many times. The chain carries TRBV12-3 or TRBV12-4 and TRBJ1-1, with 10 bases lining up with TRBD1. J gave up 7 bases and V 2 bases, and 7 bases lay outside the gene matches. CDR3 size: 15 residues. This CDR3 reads CASSLQGTGDIEAFF. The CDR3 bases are TGTGCCAGCAGTTTACAGGGGACAGGGGATATTGAAGCTTTCTTT.

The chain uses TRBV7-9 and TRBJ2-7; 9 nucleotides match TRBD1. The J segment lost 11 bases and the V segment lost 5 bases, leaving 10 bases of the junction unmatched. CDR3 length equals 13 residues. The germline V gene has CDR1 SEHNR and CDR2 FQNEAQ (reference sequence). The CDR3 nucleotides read TGTGCCAGCAGCCTTAAGGACAGGGGTGAGGAGTACTTC. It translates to CASSLKDRGEEYF.

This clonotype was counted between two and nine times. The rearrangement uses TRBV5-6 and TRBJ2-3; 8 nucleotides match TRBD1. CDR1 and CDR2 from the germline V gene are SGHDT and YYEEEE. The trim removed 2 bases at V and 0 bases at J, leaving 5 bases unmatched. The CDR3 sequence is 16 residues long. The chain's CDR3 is CASSFKDRVSTDTQYF. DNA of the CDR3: TGTGCCAGCAGCTTTAAGGACAGGGTGAGCACAGATACGCAGTATTTT.

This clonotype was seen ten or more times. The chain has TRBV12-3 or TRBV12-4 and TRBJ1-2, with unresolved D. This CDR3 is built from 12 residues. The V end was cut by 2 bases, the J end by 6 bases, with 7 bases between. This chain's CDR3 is CASSLFGNGYTF. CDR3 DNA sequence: TGTGCCAGCAGTTTATTTGGGAATGGCTACACCTTC.